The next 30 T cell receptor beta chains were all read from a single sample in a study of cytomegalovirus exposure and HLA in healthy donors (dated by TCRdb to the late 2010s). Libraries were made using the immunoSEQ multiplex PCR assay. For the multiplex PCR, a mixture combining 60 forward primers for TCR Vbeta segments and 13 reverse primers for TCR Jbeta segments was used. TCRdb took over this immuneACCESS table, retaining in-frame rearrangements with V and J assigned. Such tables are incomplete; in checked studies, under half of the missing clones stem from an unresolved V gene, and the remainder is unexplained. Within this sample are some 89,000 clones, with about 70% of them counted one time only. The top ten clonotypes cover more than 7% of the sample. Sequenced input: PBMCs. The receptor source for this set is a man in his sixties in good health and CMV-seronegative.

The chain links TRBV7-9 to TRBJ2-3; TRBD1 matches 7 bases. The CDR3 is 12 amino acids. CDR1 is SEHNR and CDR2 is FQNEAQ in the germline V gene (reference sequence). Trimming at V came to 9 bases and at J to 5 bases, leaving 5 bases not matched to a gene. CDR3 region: CASGQVEDTQYF. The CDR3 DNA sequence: TGTGCCAGTGGACAGGTTGAAGATACGCAGTATTTT. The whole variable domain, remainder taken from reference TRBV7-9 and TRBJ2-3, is DTGVSQNPRHKITKRGQNVTFRCDPISEHNRLYWYRQTLGQGPEFLTYFQNEAQLEKSRLLSDRFSAERPKGSFSTLEIQRTEQGDSAMYLCASGQVEDTQYFGPGTRLTVL.

CDR3 amino acids: CASSQGRNDGYTF. Here the CDR3 DNA reads TGCGCCAGCAGCCAAGGCAGGAATGATGGCTACACCTTC. The V call is TRBV4-1, the J call TRBJ1-2; unclear D gene. This CDR3 region has 13 residues. V gave up 1 base and J gave up 6 bases, with 9 bases separating them. Germline V gene sequence: CDR1 MGHRA, CDR2 YSYEKL.

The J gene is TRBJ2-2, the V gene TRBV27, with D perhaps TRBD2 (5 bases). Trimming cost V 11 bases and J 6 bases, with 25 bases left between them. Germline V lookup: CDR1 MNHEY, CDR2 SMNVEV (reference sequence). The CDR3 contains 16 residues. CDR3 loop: CARGRVGPVGPGELFF. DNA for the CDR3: TGTGCCCGCGGGCGGGTTGGTCCTGTTGGCCCCGGGGAGCTGTTTTTT.

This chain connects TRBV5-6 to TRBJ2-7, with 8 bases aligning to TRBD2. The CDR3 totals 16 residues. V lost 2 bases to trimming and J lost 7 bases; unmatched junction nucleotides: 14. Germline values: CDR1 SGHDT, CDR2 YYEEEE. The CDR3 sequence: CASSFAGGAPWGEQYF. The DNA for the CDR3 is TGTGCCAGCAGCTTCGCGGGGGGCGCCCCTTGGGGTGAGCAGTACTTC.

CDR3 region: CASTPGSVYEQYF. The DNA of the CDR3 is TGTGCCAGTACCCCCGGGTCAGTCTACGAGCAGTACTTC. The chain is built from TRBV19 and TRBJ2-7; D uncertain. The CDR3 totals 13 residues. V lost 7 bases and J 3 bases, leaving 13 bases between the germline ends. The germline CDR1 and CDR2 sequences are LNHDA and SQIVND (reference sequence).

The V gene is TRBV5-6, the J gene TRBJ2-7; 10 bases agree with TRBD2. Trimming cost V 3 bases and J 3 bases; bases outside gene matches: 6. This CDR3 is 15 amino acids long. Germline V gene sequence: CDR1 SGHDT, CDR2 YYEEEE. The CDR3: CASSWTSGLFYEQYF. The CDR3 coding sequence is TGTGCCAGCAGCTGGACTAGCGGACTTTTCTACGAGCAGTACTTC.

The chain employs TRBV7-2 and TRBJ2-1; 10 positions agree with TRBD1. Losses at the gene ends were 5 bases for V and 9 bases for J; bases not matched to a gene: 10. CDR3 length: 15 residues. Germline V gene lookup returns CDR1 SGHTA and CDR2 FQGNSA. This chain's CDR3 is CASSPQGQGGREQFF. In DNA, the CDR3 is TGTGCCAGCAGCCCGCAAGGACAGGGGGGACGTGAGCAGTTCTTC.

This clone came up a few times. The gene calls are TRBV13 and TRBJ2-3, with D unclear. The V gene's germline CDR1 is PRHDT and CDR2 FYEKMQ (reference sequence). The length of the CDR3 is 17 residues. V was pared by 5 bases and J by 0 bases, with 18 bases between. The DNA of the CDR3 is TGTGCCAGCAGCCACTACCGGGTCTTAGCTAGCACAGATACGCAGTATTTT. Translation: CASSHYRVLASTDTQYF.

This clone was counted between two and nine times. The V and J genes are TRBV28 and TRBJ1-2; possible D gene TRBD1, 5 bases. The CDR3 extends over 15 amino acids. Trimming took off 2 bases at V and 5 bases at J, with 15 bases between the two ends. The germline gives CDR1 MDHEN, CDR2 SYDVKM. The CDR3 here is CASSLIVDSLYGYTF. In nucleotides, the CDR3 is TGTGCCAGCAGTTTAATAGTCGACAGTTTATATGGCTACACCTTC.

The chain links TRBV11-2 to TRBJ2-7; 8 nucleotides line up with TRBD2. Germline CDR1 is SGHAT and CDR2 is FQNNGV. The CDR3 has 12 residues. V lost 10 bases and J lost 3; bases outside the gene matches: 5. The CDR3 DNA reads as TGTGCCACGGGGGGGGAGGGCTACGAGCAGTACTTC. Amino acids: CATGGEGYEQYF.

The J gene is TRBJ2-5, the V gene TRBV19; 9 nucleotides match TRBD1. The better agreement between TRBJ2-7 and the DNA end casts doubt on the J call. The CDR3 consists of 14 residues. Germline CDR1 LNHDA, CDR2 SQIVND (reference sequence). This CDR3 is CASSNSGQGDEQYF. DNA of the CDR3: TGTGCCAGTAGTAATTCGGGACAGGGCGACGAGCAGTACTTC.

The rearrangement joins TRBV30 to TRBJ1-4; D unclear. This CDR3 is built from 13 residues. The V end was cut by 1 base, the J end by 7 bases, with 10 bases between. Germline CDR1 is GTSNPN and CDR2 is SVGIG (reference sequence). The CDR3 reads CAWSEGSGEKLFF. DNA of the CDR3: TGTGCCTGGAGTGAAGGGAGCGGTGAAAAACTGTTTTTT.

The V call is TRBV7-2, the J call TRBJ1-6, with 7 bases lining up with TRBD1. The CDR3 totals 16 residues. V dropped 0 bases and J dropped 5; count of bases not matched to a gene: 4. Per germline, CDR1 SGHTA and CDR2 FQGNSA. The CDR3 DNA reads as TGTGCCAGCAGCTTAGCACAGGGGAAAAATAATTCACCCCTCCACTTT. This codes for CASSLAQGKNNSPLHF.

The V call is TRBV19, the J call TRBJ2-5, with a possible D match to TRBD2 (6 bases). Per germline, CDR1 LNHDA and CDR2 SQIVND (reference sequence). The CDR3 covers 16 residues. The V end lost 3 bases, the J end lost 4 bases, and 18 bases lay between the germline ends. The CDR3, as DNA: TGTGCCAGTAGTATCATCACGGGGGTGTCCCTAGAGACCCAGTACTTC. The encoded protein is CASSIITGVSLETQYF.

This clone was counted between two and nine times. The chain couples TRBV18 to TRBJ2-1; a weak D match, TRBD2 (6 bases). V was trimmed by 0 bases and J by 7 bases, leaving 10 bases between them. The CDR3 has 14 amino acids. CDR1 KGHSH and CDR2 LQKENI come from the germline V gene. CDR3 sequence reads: CASSPPVGRNEQFF. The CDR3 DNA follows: TGTGCCAGCTCACCACCCGTTGGGAGGAATGAGCAGTTCTTC. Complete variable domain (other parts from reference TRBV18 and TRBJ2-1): NAGVMQNPRHLVRRRGQEARLRCSPMKGHSHVYWYRQLPEEGLKFMVYLQKENIIDESGMPKERFSAEFPKEGPSILRIQQVVRGDSAAYFCASSPPVGRNEQFFGPGTRLTVL.

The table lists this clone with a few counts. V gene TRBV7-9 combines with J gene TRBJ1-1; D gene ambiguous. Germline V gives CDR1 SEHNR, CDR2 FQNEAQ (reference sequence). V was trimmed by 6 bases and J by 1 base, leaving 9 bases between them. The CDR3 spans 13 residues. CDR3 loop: CASSPDPNTEAFF. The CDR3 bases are TGTGCCAGCAGTCCAGATCCGAACACTGAAGCTTTCTTT. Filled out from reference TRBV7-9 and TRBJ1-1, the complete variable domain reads DTGVSQNPRHKITKRGQNVTFRCDPISEHNRLYWYRQTLGQGPEFLTYFQNEAQLEKSRLLSDRFSAERPKGSFSTLEIQRTEQGDSAMYLCASSPDPNTEAFFGQGTRLTVV.

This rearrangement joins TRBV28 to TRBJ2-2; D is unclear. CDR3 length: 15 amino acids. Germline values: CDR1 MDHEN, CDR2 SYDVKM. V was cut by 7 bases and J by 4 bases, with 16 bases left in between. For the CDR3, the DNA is TGTGCCAGCACCCCGAGGCTGTATCCCACCGGGGAGCTGTTTTTT. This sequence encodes CASTPRLYPTGELFF.

CDR3 DNA: TGTGCCAGCAGTCCGACAGGGGGAGGGGTTCAAGAGACCCAGTACTTC. Translated, it gives CASSPTGGGVQETQYF. V gene TRBV28 combines with J gene TRBJ2-5, with TRBD1 matching over 9 bases. The CDR3 has 16 amino acids. The junction had 9 bases not matched to a gene; V was cut back by 5 bases and J by 2 bases. Germline V gene lookup returns CDR1 MDHEN and CDR2 SYDVKM.

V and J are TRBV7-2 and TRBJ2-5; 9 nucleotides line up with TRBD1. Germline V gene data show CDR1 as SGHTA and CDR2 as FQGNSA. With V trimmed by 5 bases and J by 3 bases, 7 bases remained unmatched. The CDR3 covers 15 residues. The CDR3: CASSPSTGGEETQYF. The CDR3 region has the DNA TGTGCCAGCAGCCCGTCGACAGGGGGGGAAGAGACCCAGTACTTC. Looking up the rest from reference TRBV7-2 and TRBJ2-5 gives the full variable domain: GAGVSQSPSNKVTEKGKDVELRCDPISGHTALYWYRQSLGQGLEFLIYFQGNSAPDKSGLPSDRFSAERTGGSVSTLTIQRTQQEDSAVYLCASSPSTGGEETQYFGPGTRLLVL.

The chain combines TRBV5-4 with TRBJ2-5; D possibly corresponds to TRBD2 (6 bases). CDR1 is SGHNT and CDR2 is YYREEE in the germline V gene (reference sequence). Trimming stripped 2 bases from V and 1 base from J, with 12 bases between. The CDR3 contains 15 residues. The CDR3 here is CASSFGGTSQETQYF. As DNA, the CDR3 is TGTGCCAGCAGCTTCGGAGGGACCAGCCAAGAGACCCAGTACTTC.

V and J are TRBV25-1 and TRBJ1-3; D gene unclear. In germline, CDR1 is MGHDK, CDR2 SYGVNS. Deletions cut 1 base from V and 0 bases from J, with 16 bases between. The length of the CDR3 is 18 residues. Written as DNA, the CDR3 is TGTGCCAGCAGTGAATCTCGACGGGGAGGTTTCTCTGGAAACACCATATATTTT. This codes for CASSESRRGGFSGNTIYF.

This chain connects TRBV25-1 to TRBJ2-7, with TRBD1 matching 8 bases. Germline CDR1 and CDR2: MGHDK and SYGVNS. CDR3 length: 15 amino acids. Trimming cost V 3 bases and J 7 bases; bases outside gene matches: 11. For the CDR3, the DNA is TGTGCCAGCAGTGATCCCCGGCAGGGGGCTAGGGAGCAGTACTTC. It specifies CASSDPRQGAREQYF.

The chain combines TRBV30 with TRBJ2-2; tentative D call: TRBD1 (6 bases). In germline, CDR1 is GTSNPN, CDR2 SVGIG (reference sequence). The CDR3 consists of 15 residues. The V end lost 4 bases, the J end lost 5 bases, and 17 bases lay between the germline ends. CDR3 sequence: CAWNAQGSGTGELFF. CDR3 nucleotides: TGTGCCTGGAATGCACAGGGTTCAGGGACCGGGGAGCTGTTTTTT.

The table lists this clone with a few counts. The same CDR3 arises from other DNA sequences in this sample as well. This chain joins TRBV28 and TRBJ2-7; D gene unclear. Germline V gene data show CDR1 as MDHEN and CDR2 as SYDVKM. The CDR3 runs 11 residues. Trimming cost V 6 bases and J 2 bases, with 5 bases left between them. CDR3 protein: CASSSPYEQYF. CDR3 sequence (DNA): TGTGCCAGCAGCTCCCCCTACGAGCAGTACTTC.

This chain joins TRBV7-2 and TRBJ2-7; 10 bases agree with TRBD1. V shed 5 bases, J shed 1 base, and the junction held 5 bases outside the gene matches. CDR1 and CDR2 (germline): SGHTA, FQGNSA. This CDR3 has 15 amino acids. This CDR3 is CASSRPGQGSYEQYF. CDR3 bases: TGTGCCAGCAGCCGACCGGGACAGGGGTCCTACGAGCAGTACTTC. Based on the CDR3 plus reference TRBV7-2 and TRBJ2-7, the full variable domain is GAGVSQSPSNKVTEKGKDVELRCDPISGHTALYWYRQSLGQGLEFLIYFQGNSAPDKSGLPSDRFSAERTGGSVSTLTIQRTQQEDSAVYLCASSRPGQGSYEQYFGPGTRLTVT.

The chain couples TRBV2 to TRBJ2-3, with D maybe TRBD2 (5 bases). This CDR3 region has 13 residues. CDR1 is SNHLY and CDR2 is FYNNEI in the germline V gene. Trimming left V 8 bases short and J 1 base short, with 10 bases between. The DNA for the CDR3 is TGTGCCAGCGCTCGGGGTGGCACAGATACGCAGTATTTT. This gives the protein CASARGGTDTQYF.

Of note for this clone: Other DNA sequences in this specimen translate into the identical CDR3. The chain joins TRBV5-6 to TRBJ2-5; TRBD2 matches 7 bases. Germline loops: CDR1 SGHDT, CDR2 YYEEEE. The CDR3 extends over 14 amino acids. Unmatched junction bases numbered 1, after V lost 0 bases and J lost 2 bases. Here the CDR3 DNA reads TGTGCCAGCAGCTTGGGGGGACTACAAGAGACCCAGTACTTC. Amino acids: CASSLGGLQETQYF.

CDR3 amino acids: CASSEETITGELFF. Written as DNA, the CDR3 is TGTGCCAGCAGTGAAGAGACTATCACCGGGGAGCTGTTTTTT. The chain joins TRBV6-1 to TRBJ2-2, with D possibly being TRBD2 (5 bases). V was shortened by 1 base and J by 4 bases, with 7 bases between the two germline ends. Germline CDR1 is MNHNS and CDR2 is SASEGT. The CDR3 extends over 14 amino acids.

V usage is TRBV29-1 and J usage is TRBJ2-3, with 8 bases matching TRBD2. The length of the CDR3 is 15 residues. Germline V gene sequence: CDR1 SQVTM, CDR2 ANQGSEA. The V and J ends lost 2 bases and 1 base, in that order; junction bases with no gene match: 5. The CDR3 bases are TGCAGCGTTGAAAGGGCGGGAGGTGGCACAGATACGCAGTATTTT. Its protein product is CSVERAGGGTDTQYF.

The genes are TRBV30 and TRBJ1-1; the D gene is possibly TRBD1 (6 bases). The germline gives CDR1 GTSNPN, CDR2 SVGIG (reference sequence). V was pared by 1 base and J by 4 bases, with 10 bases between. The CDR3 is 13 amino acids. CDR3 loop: CAWSEMGATEAFF. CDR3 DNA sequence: TGTGCCTGGAGTGAGATGGGGGCCACTGAAGCTTTCTTT.